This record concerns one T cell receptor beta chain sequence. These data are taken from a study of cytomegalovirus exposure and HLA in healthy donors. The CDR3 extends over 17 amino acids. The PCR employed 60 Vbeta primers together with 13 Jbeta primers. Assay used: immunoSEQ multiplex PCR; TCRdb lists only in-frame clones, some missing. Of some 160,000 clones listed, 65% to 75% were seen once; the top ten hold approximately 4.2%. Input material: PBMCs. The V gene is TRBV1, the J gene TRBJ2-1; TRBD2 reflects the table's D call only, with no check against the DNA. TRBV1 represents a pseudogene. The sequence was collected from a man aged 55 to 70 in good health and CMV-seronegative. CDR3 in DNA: TGCACCAGCAGCCCACGACTAGCGGGAGAATCCTACAATGAGCAGTTCTTC. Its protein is CTSSPRLAGESYNEQFF.